These 24 T cell receptor beta chains were sequenced from one sample in a study of blood T cell repertoires in COVID-19. The repertoire was sequenced with immunoSEQ multiplex PCR; TCRdb's copy has only in-frame clones and lacks some. The table has around 200,000 clones, around 85% seen once; the top ten hold roughly 20%. Specimen: PBMCs or T cells enriched from blood (not recorded which). All receptors come from a man aged 35 to 55 who had recovered from COVID-19.

This chain uses TRBV12-5 with TRBJ1-1, with D possibly matching TRBD1 (6 bases). Trimming took off 2 bases at V and 7 bases at J, with 11 bases between the two ends. The CDR3 runs to 13 residues. CDR1 LGHNT and CDR2 FRNRAP come from the germline V gene. CDR3 nucleotides: TGTGCTAGTGGTTTGCTAATAGGGGGTGAAGCTTTCTTT. It yields the protein CASGLLIGGEAFF.

The rearrangement uses TRBV6-5 and TRBJ2-5, with TRBD2 identical over 10 bases. The CDR3 sequence is 15 residues long. Unmatched junction bases numbered 3, after V lost 5 bases and J lost 0 bases. Germline lookup yields CDR1 MNHEY and CDR2 SVGAGI. CDR3 protein: CASSPGLAYQETQYF. DNA of the CDR3: TGTGCCAGCAGTCCGGGACTAGCGTACCAAGAGACCCAGTACTTC.

This chain uses TRBV2 with TRBJ1-6; TRBD1 is a possible D gene (6 bases). Germline CDR1 reads SNHLY; CDR2 reads FYNNEI. The length of the CDR3 is 15 residues. With 3 bases removed from V and 14 bases from J, the gap between germline ends came to 20 bases. The CDR3 loop reads CASSDGGAARRALHF. CDR3 sequence (DNA): TGTGCCAGCAGTGATGGGGGGGCAGCCCGCCGAGCCCTCCACTTT.

J is TRBJ2-2 and V is TRBV2, with D perhaps TRBD1 (5 bases). Germline V gene data show CDR1 as SNHLY and CDR2 as FYNNEI. Trimming stripped 3 bases from V and 5 bases from J, with 10 bases between. The CDR3 totals 14 residues. The CDR3 DNA follows: TGTGCCAGCAGTGATCCAGGGATGACCGGGGAGCTGTTTTTT. Its protein product is CASSDPGMTGELFF.

The rearrangement links TRBV24-1 to TRBJ2-6, with 8 bases that match TRBD1. The CDR3 spans 17 residues. J was trimmed by 4 bases and V by 4 bases; bases with no gene match: 8. CDR1 and CDR2 from the germline V gene are KGHDR and SFDVKD. CDR3 sequence (DNA): TGTGCCACCAGTGACACAGGGGGGTCTTCCGGGGCCAACGTCCTGACTTTC. As protein: CATSDTGGSSGANVLTF.

V is TRBV19 and J is TRBJ2-1, with 7 nucleotides matching TRBD2. Losses at the gene ends were 4 bases for V and 2 bases for J; bases not matched to a gene: 2. The germline gives CDR1 LNHDA, CDR2 SQIVND (reference sequence). The length of the CDR3 is 14 residues. The CDR3 DNA is TGTGCCAGTAGTACTAGCGGACCCTACAATGAGCAGTTCTTC. Translated: CASSTSGPYNEQFF. Combining the CDR3 with reference TRBV19 and TRBJ2-1 gives the whole variable domain DGGITQSPKYLFRKEGQNVTLSCEQNLNHDAMYWYRQDPGQGLRLIYYSQIVNDFQKGDIAEGYSVSREKKESFPLTVTSAQKNPTAFYLCASSTSGPYNEQFFGPGTRLTVL.

This sequence joins TRBV3-1 (or the pseudogene TRBV3-2) and TRBJ2-2; a weak D match, TRBD2 (7 bases). Trimming stripped 4 bases from V and 4 bases from J, with 10 bases between. CDR3 length: 14 amino acids. Per the germline V gene, CDR1 is LGHDT and CDR2 is YNNKEL (reference sequence). This CDR3 is CASSRRGGTGELFF. CDR3 sequence (DNA): TGTGCCAGCAGCCGGAGGGGGGGCACCGGGGAGCTGTTTTTT.

The chain recombines TRBV5-3 with TRBJ2-1, with TRBD2 as a possible D gene (5 bases). TRBV5-3 is classed as an ORF, of uncertain function. The CDR3 contains 13 residues. V lost 9 bases to trimming and J lost 2 bases, with 12 bases between them. In DNA, the CDR3 is TGTGCCATAGTGACCGGGGCCTACAATGAGCAGTTCTTC. It specifies CAIVTGAYNEQFF.

This rearrangement joins TRBV4-2 to TRBJ1-5; 9 bases are a match to TRBD1. Unmatched junction bases numbered 3, after V lost 4 bases and J lost 5 bases. The CDR3 covers 14 residues. Germline V gene sequence: CDR1 LGHNA, CDR2 YNFKEQ. CDR3 amino acids: CASSPGTGHQPQHF. The CDR3 DNA follows: TGTGCCAGCAGCCCGGGGACAGGGCATCAGCCCCAGCATTTT.

The V gene is TRBV19, the J gene TRBJ1-2, with D unclear. The CDR3 contains 15 residues. V was trimmed by 3 bases and J by 0 bases, leaving 11 bases between them. The V gene's germline CDR1 is LNHDA and CDR2 SQIVND (reference sequence). In nucleotides, the CDR3 is TGTGCCAGTAGTATTGTCAGAATACCTAACTATGGCTACACCTTC. This sequence encodes CASSIVRIPNYGYTF.

This chain uses TRBV6-5 with TRBJ1-1; no firm D call. The ends were cut back, 6 bases at V and 0 bases at J, with 5 bases in the middle. The CDR3 has 12 residues. Germline V lookup: CDR1 MNHEY, CDR2 SVGAGI. The CDR3 coding sequence is TGTGCCAGCAGCAGGTTGAACACTGAAGCTTTCTTT. Protein: CASSRLNTEAFF.

In regard to this clone: The junction shows a germline mismatch at one end, possibly a read error. The chain links TRBV10-3 to TRBJ1-2; D gene unclear. CDR3 length: 13 residues. Germline loops: CDR1 ENHRY, CDR2 SYGVKD. CDR3 bases: TGTGCCATCAGTAAGTCCGGGGACTATGGCTACACCTTC. It is translated as CAISKSGDYGYTF.

The chain has TRBV6-2 or TRBV6-3 and TRBJ2-4; possibly TRBD1 for D (5 bases). V lost 2 bases, J lost 6 bases, and 11 bases lay in between. Germline V gives CDR1 MNHEY, CDR2 SVGEGT. This CDR3 contains 14 residues. CDR3 in DNA: TGTGCCAGCAGTTACCAGGGTCTCAGAAACATTCAGTACTTC. This sequence encodes CASSYQGLRNIQYF.

The rearrangement uses TRBV18 and TRBJ2-5; D is unclear. Trimming took off 3 bases at V and 5 bases at J, with 4 bases between the two ends. This CDR3 has 11 amino acids. The germline V gene has CDR1 KGHSH and CDR2 LQKENI. CDR3 bases: TGTGCCAGCTCACCTCAGGAGACCCAGTACTTC. This translates into CASSPQETQYF.

This clone showed up just a few times. The chain has TRBV10-3 and TRBJ1-1; D might be TRBD1 (5 bases). The CDR3 runs 13 residues. Germline CDR1 is ENHRY and CDR2 is SYGVKD. The ends were cut back, 6 bases at V and 0 bases at J, with 8 bases in the middle. CDR3 in DNA: TGTGCCATCAGCACGGACATGAACACTGAAGCTTTCTTT. Protein product: CAISTDMNTEAFF.

This chain links TRBV7-9 with TRBJ2-3; TRBD2 agrees at 9 bases. V lost 4 bases to trimming and J lost 3 bases; unmatched junction nucleotides: 2. Germline CDR1 SEHNR, CDR2 FQNEAQ (reference sequence). CDR3 length: 14 residues. CDR3 loop: CASSYSGSTDTQYF. The DNA for the CDR3 is TGTGCCAGCAGCTATAGCGGGAGTACAGATACGCAGTATTTT.

This rearrangement joins TRBV15 to TRBJ1-5, with 9 bases that match TRBD1. Germline V gene data show CDR1 as LNHNV and CDR2 as YYDKDF (reference sequence). With 9 bases clipped from V and 6 bases from J, the junction kept 9 bases outside the gene matches. The CDR3 totals 14 residues. The CDR3 nucleotides read TGTGCCACTATGGGACAGGGAGAGGGTCAGCCCCAGCATTTT. Its translation: CATMGQGEGQPQHF.

CDR3 bases: TGTGCCAGCAGCGTAGACCCTAGCGGGACCTACGAGCAGTACTTC. As protein: CASSVDPSGTYEQYF. V usage is TRBV9 and J usage is TRBJ2-7, with 9 bases fitting TRBD2. The CDR3 extends over 15 amino acids. With 0 bases clipped from V and 2 bases from J, the junction kept 3 bases outside the gene matches. Germline lookup yields CDR1 SGDLS and CDR2 YYNGEE.

The sample holds a few counts of this clone. The chain is built from TRBV28 and TRBJ2-7; the D is unclear. Germline-derived CDR1 and CDR2 are MDHEN and SYDVKM. Trimming left V 5 bases short and J 2 bases short, with 16 bases between. The length of the CDR3 is 15 residues. CDR3: CASSPLTLPPYEQYF. The CDR3 nucleotides are TGTGCCAGCAGTCCCCTGACTCTTCCCCCCTACGAGCAGTACTTC.

This chain uses TRBV11-2 with TRBJ1-1, with D uncertain. V was pared by 0 bases and J by 0 bases, with 11 bases between. Germline-derived CDR1 and CDR2 are SGHAT and FQNNGV. The CDR3 sequence is 16 residues long. For the CDR3, the DNA is TGTGCCAGCAGCTTAGATAACACCTTCATGAACACTGAAGCTTTCTTT. It encodes CASSLDNTFMNTEAFF.

Here the CDR3 reads CASSIDRDGYTF. DNA of the CDR3: TGTGCCAGCTCAATTGACAGGGATGGCTACACCTTC. V is TRBV18 and J is TRBJ1-2; TRBD1 agrees at 7 bases. Germline CDR1 and CDR2: KGHSH and LQKENI. After removal of 5 bases from V and 6 bases from J, the junction contained 3 bases not matched to a gene. CDR3 length equals 12 residues.

The chain joins TRBV6-2 or TRBV6-3 to TRBJ2-4; D possibly corresponds to TRBD2 (5 bases). V lost 5 bases and J 9 bases, leaving 23 bases between the germline ends. The germline gives CDR1 MNHEY, CDR2 SVGEGT. The CDR3 sequence is 16 residues long. The CDR3, as DNA: TGTGCCAGCAGTACACTAGGGTTCCGAGGCCGCGCCATTCAGTACTTC. This sequence encodes CASSTLGFRGRAIQYF.

The rearrangement uses TRBV24-1 and TRBJ1-5; D is unclear. Germline CDR1 is KGHDR and CDR2 is SFDVKD. V was shortened by 2 bases and J by 5 bases, with 6 bases between the two germline ends. The CDR3 totals 13 residues. The CDR3 nucleotides read TGTGCCACCAGTGATTCTGGGCATCAGCCCCAGCATTTT. This gives the protein CATSDSGHQPQHF.

CDR3 DNA: TGCAGCGTTCGACAGGGTTCCGCCTACGAGCAGTACTTC. Residues: CSVRQGSAYEQYF. V is TRBV29-1 and J is TRBJ2-7; 7 bases match TRBD1. The trim removed 5 bases at V and 2 bases at J, leaving 6 bases unmatched. This CDR3 comprises 13 residues. Germline V gives CDR1 SQVTM, CDR2 ANQGSEA.